This paragraph reports one T cell receptor (beta chain). TCRdb's copy holds only in-frame clones and misses some; the assay was immunoSEQ multiplex PCR. The sample records over 120,000 clones, about 80% being singletons. Germline values: CDR1 LGHNT, CDR2 FRNRAP. This CDR3 contains 14 residues. V lost 5 bases, J lost 6 bases, and 7 bases stayed unmatched. The entry originates in a study of blood T cell repertoires in COVID-19. The chain couples TRBV12-5 to TRBJ1-2; 9 bases are a match to TRBD1. The origin of this receptor is a woman aged 55-69 years with acute or convalescent COVID-19. Sequencing was carried out using peripheral blood. CDR3 loop: CASGRQGGIHGYTF. In DNA form, the CDR3 reads TGTGCTAGTGGTAGACAGGGGGGAATTCATGGCTACACCTTC.